These 31 T cell receptor beta chains share one sample of origin, sequenced in a study of cytomegalovirus exposure and HLA in healthy donors. Primers: 60 Vbeta forward and 13 Jbeta reverse. Here immunoSEQ multiplex PCR was the method, and the copy in TCRdb shows in-frame clones only, minus some. The sample data list about 77,000 clones. The sample consisted of PBMCs. Receptors originate from a man aged 45-60 years in good health and CMV-seropositive.

This rearrangement joins TRBV5-1 to TRBJ2-3; D remains unclear. The CDR3 has 13 amino acids. V dropped 4 bases and J dropped 4 bases, with 10 bases sitting between them. Germline lookup yields CDR1 SGHRS and CDR2 YFSETQ. CDR3 bases: TGCGCCAGCAGCCTCCCCCAGGCAGATACGCAGTATTTT. Residues: CASSLPQADTQYF.

The rearrangement links TRBV6-5 to TRBJ2-3; D remains ambiguous. V lost 0 bases, J lost 0 bases, and 7 bases lay in between. This CDR3 has 15 residues. Germline V CDR1 and CDR2: MNHEY, SVGAGI. CDR3 nucleotides: TGTGCCAGCAGTTACTCGGGCCATAGCACAGATACGCAGTATTTT. Its protein is CASSYSGHSTDTQYF.

The chain employs TRBV30 and TRBJ1-2; no definite D call. CDR3 size: 14 residues. Germline loops: CDR1 GTSNPN, CDR2 SVGIG (reference sequence). V lost 7 bases and J lost 4, with 19 bases in between. The CDR3 sequence is CASPGEGIPYGYTF. The CDR3 bases are TGTGCCTCCCCCGGGGAAGGGATTCCCTATGGCTACACCTTC.

The chain joins TRBV10-2 to TRBJ1-2; possible D gene TRBD1, 6 bases. From germline, CDR1 is WSHSY and CDR2 SAAADI. V was clipped by 5 bases and J by 7 bases, with 14 bases between them. This CDR3 region has 13 residues. CDR3: CASSLQGFGGYTF. The CDR3 coding sequence is TGCGCCAGCAGTTTACAGGGTTTCGGTGGCTACACCTTC.

CDR3: CASSLVVGRKGTDTQYF. CDR3 coding DNA: TGTGCCAGCAGCTTGGTTGTGGGGAGGAAGGGCACAGATACGCAGTATTTT. The chain combines TRBV5-6 with TRBJ2-3; tentative D call: TRBD2 (6 bases). The CDR3 consists of 17 residues. Trimming took off 0 bases at V and 1 base at J, with 15 bases between the two ends. CDR1 is SGHDT, CDR2 YYEEEE, per germline.

This chain's CDR3 is CASSLRDSGGKETQYF. The CDR3 DNA follows: TGTGCCAGCAGTCTACGGGATAGCGGGGGTAAAGAGACCCAGTACTTC. The chain recombines TRBV6-6 with TRBJ2-5, with 9 bases matching TRBD2. The CDR3 loop spans 16 amino acids. Germline V gene sequence: CDR1 MNHNY, CDR2 SVGAGI (reference sequence). Germline trimming cut 5 bases from V and 3 bases from J; bases unmatched to any gene: 10.

The chain couples TRBV5-1 to TRBJ1-1; possible D gene TRBD1, 5 bases. There are 14 residues in the CDR3. The V end lost 2 bases, the J end lost 1 base, and 9 bases lay between the germline ends. CDR1 is SGHRS, CDR2 YFSETQ, per germline. In DNA form, the CDR3 reads TGCGCCAGCAGCTTCCTTCAGGGGAACACTGAAGCTTTCTTT. It is translated as CASSFLQGNTEAFF.

The V call is TRBV6-6, the J call TRBJ1-2; no definite D call. CDR3 length: 15 amino acids. Trimming removed 0 bases from V and 1 base from J, with 9 bases in between. Germline V gene data show CDR1 as MNHNY and CDR2 as SVGAGI (reference sequence). The CDR3 DNA sequence: TGTGCCAGCAGTTACTCTGCCAGTTTTAACTATGGCTACACCTTC. Translated: CASSYSASFNYGYTF.

The J gene is TRBJ1-3, the V gene TRBV7-9; D is uncertain. Germline V gene lookup returns CDR1 SEHNR and CDR2 FQNEAQ (reference sequence). The CDR3 runs to 14 residues. V dropped 3 bases and J dropped 1 base, with 7 bases sitting between them. CDR3 coding DNA: TGTGCCAGCAGCTTGCCGACATCTGGAAACACCATATATTTT. Translation gives CASSLPTSGNTIYF.

V gene TRBV5-1 combines with J gene TRBJ1-3; TRBD1 might be the D (6 bases). The V end was cut by 4 bases, the J end by 1 base, with 9 bases between. Per the germline V gene, CDR1 is SGHRS and CDR2 is YFSETQ. The CDR3 loop spans 14 amino acids. CDR3 in amino acids: CASSDRQSGNTIYF. CDR3 DNA: TGCGCCAGCAGCGACAGGCAGTCTGGAAACACCATATATTTT.

This sequence joins TRBV10-3 and TRBJ2-1; 8 bases line up with TRBD2. The CDR3 runs to 16 residues. Germline V gene lookup returns CDR1 ENHRY and CDR2 SYGVKD. After removal of 4 bases from V and 6 bases from J, the junction contained 11 bases not matched to a gene. The CDR3 nucleotides read TGTGCCATCAGTGCTTCAACGGGAGGGAGAGGCAATGAGCAGTTCTTC. Translated: CAISASTGGRGNEQFF.

This chain uses TRBV5-1 with TRBJ2-3, with TRBD2 matching 14 bases. V lost 3 bases to trimming and J lost 7 bases; unmatched junction nucleotides: 7. This CDR3 contains 16 residues. CDR1 SGHRS and CDR2 YFSETQ come from the germline V gene. The chain's CDR3 is CASSWAGLAGGNTQYF. DNA for the CDR3: TGCGCCAGCAGCTGGGCCGGACTAGCGGGAGGAAATACGCAGTATTTT.

This sequence joins TRBV28 and TRBJ1-4; D not resolved. The V end was cut by 6 bases, the J end by 3 bases, with 14 bases between. Germline-derived CDR1 and CDR2 are MDHEN and SYDVKM. The CDR3 is made up of 15 amino acids. CDR3 sequence: CASSPVGSSNEKLFF. The CDR3 region has the DNA TGTGCCAGCAGCCCGGTGGGCAGTTCTAATGAAAAACTGTTTTTT.

V gene TRBV4-1 combines with J gene TRBJ2-5; D unclear. Germline V CDR1 and CDR2: MGHRA, YSYEKL. The CDR3 sequence is 14 residues long. Between the trimmed V and J ends, which lost 0 bases and 2 bases, there was a span of 7 bases. The CDR3 nucleotides read TGCGCCAGCAGCCAAGAGCAGGCACAAGAGACCCAGTACTTC. This gives the protein CASSQEQAQETQYF.

The chain has TRBV28 and TRBJ1-2; no reliable D call. Between the trimmed V and J ends, which lost 6 bases and 0 bases, there was a span of 5 bases. This CDR3 is 12 amino acids long. Germline V lookup: CDR1 MDHEN, CDR2 SYDVKM. Written as DNA, the CDR3 is TGTGCCAGCAGCCCAGCTAACTATGGCTACACCTTC. Translation: CASSPANYGYTF.

The gene calls are TRBV5-1 and TRBJ1-6; 11 nucleotides align to TRBD1. Unmatched junction bases numbered 13, after V lost 4 bases and J lost 10 bases. Germline CDR1 reads SGHRS; CDR2 reads YFSETQ. The CDR3 totals 17 residues. The CDR3 bases are TGCGCCAGCAGCCTCTTCTCGCCGGGACAGGGGGGATCACCCCTCCACTTT. This sequence encodes CASSLFSPGQGGSPLHF.

The rearrangement links TRBV5-1 to TRBJ2-3; TRBD1 is a possible D gene (6 bases). Germline CDR1 reads SGHRS; CDR2 reads YFSETQ. The CDR3 spans 15 residues. Trimming removed 1 base at V and 1 base at J, with 10 bases between. CDR3 sequence (DNA): TGCGCCAGCAGCTTGCAGGGGATTGGCACAGATACGCAGTATTTT. Amino acids: CASSLQGIGTDTQYF.

The genes are TRBV9 and TRBJ1-3, with 10 bases identical to TRBD1. The CDR3 length is 17 residues. Germline V gives CDR1 SGDLS, CDR2 YYNGEE. The J segment lost 2 bases and the V segment lost 4 bases, leaving 9 bases of the junction unmatched. The CDR3, as DNA: TGTGCCAGCAGCCCCGGGCGGGGACAGGGGACTGGAAACACCATATATTTT. It specifies CASSPGRGQGTGNTIYF.

The V gene is TRBV18, the J gene TRBJ1-1; D gene ambiguous. The CDR3 spans 14 residues. Per the germline V gene, CDR1 is KGHSH and CDR2 is LQKENI. The V gene lost 3 bases and the J gene lost 0 bases, with 8 bases spanning the gap. The CDR3 loop is CASSPSRMNTEAFF. CDR3 sequence (DNA): TGTGCCAGCTCACCGAGCAGGATGAACACTGAAGCTTTCTTT.

This chain links TRBV5-4 with TRBJ1-1; D is possibly TRBD1 (5 bases). V was clipped by 4 bases and J by 4 bases, with 11 bases between them. Per germline, CDR1 SGHNT and CDR2 YYREEE (reference sequence). This CDR3 has 13 residues. The CDR3 bases are TGTGCCAGCAGCCCCGGTGACAGCACTGAAGCTTTCTTT. Protein: CASSPGDSTEAFF.

V is TRBV7-2 and J is TRBJ1-1, with D perhaps TRBD1 (6 bases). Germline CDR1 and CDR2: SGHTA and FQGNSA. V gave up 4 bases and J gave up 1 base, with 19 bases separating them. The CDR3 is made up of 17 amino acids. Here the CDR3 reads CASSSDGGTLQNTEAFF. The CDR3 region has the DNA TGTGCCAGCAGCTCCGATGGGGGCACACTGCAGAACACTGAAGCTTTCTTT.

This chain connects TRBV9 to TRBJ1-1; the match to TRBD1 covers 12 bases. The CDR3 totals 19 residues. Germline values: CDR1 SGDLS, CDR2 YYNGEE. Trimming removed 0 bases from V and 1 base from J; junction bases left unmatched: 10. This CDR3 reads CASSVATGGTGGRNTEAFF. The CDR3 bases are TGTGCCAGCAGCGTAGCTACGGGGGGGACAGGGGGCCGGAACACTGAAGCTTTCTTT.

The rearrangement links TRBV12-5 to TRBJ1-1; TRBD1 is a possible D gene (6 bases). Germline CDR1 LGHNT, CDR2 FRNRAP. The V end was cut by 1 base, the J end by 8 bases, with 11 bases between. There are 13 residues in the CDR3. DNA for the CDR3: TGTGCTAGTGGTTTGGACTACAGGGCCGAAGCTTTCTTT. Translation: CASGLDYRAEAFF. The entire variable domain, with the rest obtained from reference TRBV12-5 and TRBJ1-1, is as follows: DARVTQTPRHKVTEMGQEVTMRCQPILGHNTVFWYRQTMMQGLELLAYFRNRAPLDDSGMPKDRFSAEMPDATLATLKIQPSEPRDSAVYFCASGLDYRAEAFFGQGTRLTVV.

The chain is built from TRBV7-9 and TRBJ1-5, with D uncertain. Germline values: CDR1 SEHNR, CDR2 FQNEAQ (reference sequence). Trimming shortened V by 5 bases and J by 4 bases, and 15 bases separated the two germline ends. This CDR3 region has 15 residues. CDR3 region: CASSLDSGGNQPQHF. The DNA of the CDR3 is TGTGCCAGCAGCCTGGACTCGGGAGGAAATCAGCCCCAGCATTTT.

The chain has TRBV10-3 and TRBJ2-4, with D tentatively TRBD1 (5 bases). The CDR3 extends over 13 amino acids. Trimming stripped 2 bases from V and 9 bases from J, with 11 bases between. Germline loops: CDR1 ENHRY, CDR2 SYGVKD. DNA for the CDR3: TGTGCCATCAGTGAGGGGGAAGGGGTCATTCAGTACTTC. Its protein is CAISEGEGVIQYF.

The genes are TRBV6-5 and TRBJ2-7, with 7 bases fitting TRBD1. The CDR3 loop spans 14 amino acids. V was clipped by 6 bases and J by 3 bases; unmatched bases: 8. Germline V gives CDR1 MNHEY, CDR2 SVGAGI. CDR3 sequence (DNA): TGTGCCAGCAGGGGAGACAGGGAAATCTACGAGCAGTACTTC. Residues: CASRGDREIYEQYF.

The chain joins TRBV6-6 to TRBJ1-1; maybe TRBD1 (6 bases). CDR3 size: 14 residues. Germline V gene lookup returns CDR1 MNHNY and CDR2 SVGAGI (reference sequence). V dropped 2 bases and J dropped 1 base, with 8 bases sitting between them. The CDR3 nucleotides read TGTGCCAGCAGTTACGGGGGCGGGAACACTGAAGCTTTCTTT. Amino acid sequence: CASSYGGGNTEAFF.

CDR3 region: CASSLHWTDLNTEAFF. The DNA for the CDR3 is TGTGCCAGCAGTTTACACTGGACAGACTTGAACACTGAAGCTTTCTTT. The chain links TRBV27 to TRBJ1-1, with a weak D call TRBD1 (6 bases). Trimming cost V 2 bases and J 0 bases, with 13 bases left between them. Germline values: CDR1 MNHEY, CDR2 SMNVEV (reference sequence). The CDR3 extends over 16 amino acids.

This rearrangement joins TRBV10-3 to TRBJ2-5, with 7 bases that match TRBD1. The V gene end was trimmed by 10 bases and the J gene end by 2 bases; junction bases not matched to a gene: 7. The length of the CDR3 is 13 residues. Germline values: CDR1 ENHRY, CDR2 SYGVKD. CDR3 sequence: CATGTELQETQYF. The CDR3 DNA sequence: TGTGCCACAGGGACAGAGTTACAAGAGACCCAGTACTTC.

Here the CDR3 DNA reads TGCAGCGCCGTAGCGTGGGGTTTCAATGCTGAAGCTTTCTTT. Translated: CSAVAWGFNAEAFF. V gene TRBV29-1 combines with J gene TRBJ1-1; D is undetermined. Germline assignment: CDR1 SQVTM and CDR2 ANQGSEA. The CDR3 has 14 amino acids. V was shortened by 7 bases and J by 6 bases, with 21 bases between the two germline ends. The full variable domain, in which reference TRBV29-1 and TRBJ1-1 provide the parts outside the CDR3, is SAVISQKPSRDICQRGTSLTIQCQVDSQVTMMFWYRQQPGQSLTLIATANQGSEATYESGFVIDKFPISRPNLTFSTLTVSNMSPEDSSIYLCSAVAWGFNAEAFFGQGTRLTVV.

The genes are TRBV7-3 and TRBJ1-1; 10 bases line up with TRBD1. In germline, CDR1 is SGHTA, CDR2 FQGTGA. There are 13 residues in the CDR3. Trimming cost V 7 bases and J 5 bases; bases outside gene matches: 4. In DNA form, the CDR3 reads TGTGCCAGCACCACGGACAGGGGGACTGAAGCTTTCTTT. It encodes CASTTDRGTEAFF.